This is a list of T cell receptor beta chains from one sample in a study of T cell changes during pregnancy in multiple sclerosis. Using immunoSEQ multiplex PCR, the repertoire was profiled, and TCRdb retains in-frame clones only, with some absent. In the table there are some 93,000 clones, 80% to 95% of which are singletons. The sequencing used peripheral blood, collected after pregnancy. The source is a female donor with multiple sclerosis, enrolled in a pregnancy study. CDR3s include the opening cysteine and the closing phenylalanine or tryptophan. A D gene is named only where the DNA matches it firmly. The size field is filled for only some rows; it gives once, few, many or a size class.

>TRBJ1-1|once|.|TRBV11-1
CASSFFSENTEAFF
TGTGCCAGCAGCTTTTTCTCAGAGAACACTGAAGCTTTCTTT
>TRBJ1-3|.|.|TRBV7-9
CASSSLGAAILGNTIYF
TGTGCCAGCAGCTCGTTGGGGGCAGCCATACTTGGAAACACCATATATTTT
>TRBJ1-1|once|TRBD1|TRBV7-3
CASSSDRVNTEAFF
TGTGCCAGCAGCTCCGACAGGGTAAACACTGAAGCTTTCTTT
>TRBJ2-1|.|TRBD2|TRBV7-6
CASSLGPESGLAGERRQFF
TGTGCCAGCAGCTTAGGTCCGGAATCGGGACTAGCGGGAGAGAGGCGGCAGTTCTTC
>TRBJ1-5|.|.|TRBV6-5
CASTRTGGSNQPQHF
TGTGCCAGCACCCGGACGGGAGGTAGCAATCAGCCCCAGCATTTT
>TRBJ1-2|once|TRBD1|TRBV19
CASSYTGGGYTF
TGTGCCAGTAGTTACACAGGGGGAGGCTACACCTTC
>TRBJ1-5|.|.|TRBV7-2
CASSLKGQGNQPQHF
TGTGCCAGCAGCTTAAAGGGGCAGGGAAATCAGCCCCAGCATTTT
>TRBJ2-1|.|TRBD1|TRBV6-5
CASSSIQGTGVSEQFF
TGTGCCAGCAGTTCCATCCAAGGGACAGGGGTGAGTGAGCAGTTCTTC
>TRBJ2-7|.|.|TRBV6-5
CASSYSDSAAYEQYF
TGTGCCAGCAGTTACTCGGACTCAGCCGCCTACGAGCAGTACTTC
>TRBJ1-2|.|TRBD1|TRBV28
CASSLQGDYGYTF
TGTGCCAGCAGTTTACAGGGGGACTATGGCTACACCTTC
>TRBJ2-1|.|.|TRBV6-4
CASSDSQELNEQFF
TGTGCCAGCAGTGACTCGCAGGAATTGAATGAGCAGTTCTTC
>TRBJ2-7|.|TRBD2|TRBV7-8
CASSPSGGDYEQYF
TGTGCCAGCAGCCCATCCGGGGGGGACTACGAGCAGTACTTC
>TRBJ1-4|.|.|TRBV9
CASSPRRYDEKLFF
TGTGCCAGCAGCCCCCGCCGGTACGATGAAAAACTGTTTTTT
>TRBJ1-1|.|.|TRBV2
CASSVENTEAFF
TGTGCCAGCAGTGTAGAGAACACTGAAGCTTTCTTT
>TRBJ2-1|.|TRBD2|TRBV7-9
CASSRILRLAGPSNHEQFF
TGTGCCAGCAGCCGAATTCTCCGGCTAGCGGGACCCTCAAACCATGAGCAGTTCTTC
>TRBJ2-7|once|TRBD2|TRBV4-2
CASSPTSGRAKNAYEQYF
TGTGCCAGCAGCCCGACTAGCGGGAGGGCCAAAAACGCCTACGAGCAGTACTTC
>TRBJ2-1|once|TRBD2|TRBV19
CASSIDHERGSYNEQFF
TGTGCCAGTAGTATAGATCATGAGCGGGGCTCCTACAATGAGCAGTTCTTC
>TRBJ1-1|.|.|TRBV25-1
CASSDPRVGDTEAFF
TGTGCCAGCAGTGACCCCAGGGTTGGAGACACTGAAGCTTTCTTT
>TRBJ2-6|.|TRBD1|TRBV30
CAWSTGQGLSSGANVLTF
TGTGCCTGGAGTACCGGACAGGGTTTAAGCTCTGGGGCCAACGTCCTGACTTTC
>TRBJ1-1|.|TRBD1|TRBV7-9
CASSVDRGSTEAFF
TGTGCCAGCAGCGTAGACAGGGGGTCCACTGAAGCTTTCTTT
>TRBJ1-2|.|.|TRBV7-9
CASSLDFSWLVTNYGYTF
TGTGCCAGCAGCTTAGATTTTTCCTGGCTAGTGACTAACTATGGCTACACCTTC
>TRBJ1-2|few|TRBD1|TRBV6-4
CASSDSGRQGARSYGYTF
TGTGCCAGCAGTGACTCGGGGAGACAGGGGGCGCGAAGCTATGGCTACACCTTC
>TRBJ1-1|.|TRBD1|TRBV5-8
CASSIRTGEDTEAFF
TGTGCCAGCAGCATACGGACAGGGGAGGACACTGAAGCTTTCTTT
>TRBJ1-2|.|.|TRBV7-2
CASSLRRQLYGYTF
TGTGCCAGCAGCTTAAGGAGGCAGCTCTATGGCTACACCTTC
>TRBJ1-1|.|TRBD1|TRBV9
CASSVWDRGPFEAFF
TGTGCCAGCAGCGTATGGGACAGGGGGCCCTTTGAAGCTTTCTTT
>TRBJ2-7|once|TRBD1|TRBV11-2
CASSLVRDRGPFEQYF
TGTGCCAGCAGCTTAGTGAGGGACAGAGGCCCCTTTGAGCAGTACTTC
>TRBJ1-1|.|.|TRBV7-3
CASSPSGGGTEAFF
TGTGCCAGCAGCCCGTCGGGGGGAGGCACTGAAGCTTTCTTT
>TRBJ1-1|few|.|TRBV4-2
CASEGLSDTEAFF
TGTGCCAGCGAGGGACTGTCGGACACTGAAGCTTTCTTT
>TRBJ1-1|few|.|TRBV18
CASSQIGQQNTEAFF
TGTGCCAGCTCACAAATTGGACAGCAGAACACTGAAGCTTTCTTT
>TRBJ2-5|once|.|TRBV5-6
CASSLVQGPGYF
TGTGCCAGCAGCTTGGTACAGGGTCCTGGGTACTTC
>TRBJ2-7|.|TRBD2|TRBV5-5
CASSWSTSGTYEQYF
TGTGCCAGCAGCTGGTCGACTAGCGGGACCTACGAGCAGTACTTC